The 27 T cell receptor beta chains below come from one sample, sequenced in a study of siplizumab effects on memory and regulatory T cells. Data came from immunoSEQ multiplex PCR; TCRdb stores just in-frame clones and leaves some out. The sample carries over 100,000 clones, about 93% recorded once. The sequencing sample was made of Tregs sorted from blood. Receptor source: a human donor in good health.

V usage is TRBV5-1 and J usage is TRBJ2-3; maybe TRBD1 (6 bases). CDR1 SGHRS and CDR2 YFSETQ come from the germline V gene. Trimming cost V 6 bases and J 2 bases, with 13 bases left between them. This CDR3 contains 14 residues. This CDR3 is CASIEQGDTDTQYF. The DNA of the CDR3 is TGCGCCAGCATAGAACAGGGAGACACAGATACGCAGTATTTT.

The V gene is TRBV7-2, the J gene TRBJ1-2; possible D gene TRBD1, 5 bases. The V and J ends lost 1 base and 8 bases respectively, with 14 bases between them. This CDR3 comprises 14 residues. The germline gives CDR1 SGHTA, CDR2 FQGNSA. The CDR3 nucleotides are TGTGCCAGCAGCTTAGGGAGGGGTTCGCGCGGCTACACCTTC. As protein: CASSLGRGSRGYTF.

The chain has TRBV7-2 and TRBJ2-3, with D possibly being TRBD1 (5 bases). The germline CDR1 and CDR2 sequences are SGHTA and FQGNSA. The CDR3 is 13 amino acids. Trimming took off 6 bases at V and 4 bases at J, with 11 bases between the two ends. The CDR3 region is CASRLGQPDTQYF. CDR3 coding DNA: TGTGCCAGCAGGCTGGGGCAGCCAGATACGCAGTATTTT.

The chain recombines TRBV5-8 with TRBJ2-7, with D possibly called TRBD1 or TRBD2 (5 bases each). The V gene's germline CDR1 is SGHTS and CDR2 YDEGEE. V was pared by 4 bases and J by 3 bases, with 14 bases between. CDR3 length: 14 residues. The chain's CDR3 is CASSRSGALYEQYF. DNA of the CDR3: TGTGCCAGCAGCCGTTCCGGGGCCCTCTACGAGCAGTACTTC.

The chain uses TRBV7-9 and TRBJ1-5; the match to TRBD1 covers 7 bases. Germline assignment: CDR1 SEHNR and CDR2 FQNEAQ (reference sequence). This CDR3 has 17 residues. With 0 bases clipped from V and 3 bases from J, the junction kept 8 bases outside the gene matches. CDR3 DNA sequence: TGTGCCAGCAGCTTAGCGTTTGGACAGGTCTACAATCAGCCCCAGCATTTT. It yields the protein CASSLAFGQVYNQPQHF. Supplemented by reference TRBV7-9 and TRBJ1-5, the full variable domain reads DTGVSQNPRHKITKRGQNVTFRCDPISEHNRLYWYRQTLGQGPEFLTYFQNEAQLEKSRLLSDRFSAERPKGSFSTLEIQRTEQGDSAMYLCASSLAFGQVYNQPQHFGDGTRLSIL.

The chain employs TRBV2 and TRBJ2-7; D could derive from TRBD1 or TRBD2 (6 bases each). The V and J ends lost 6 bases and 9 bases respectively, with 30 bases between them. CDR1 and CDR2 from the germline V gene are SNHLY and FYNNEI. The CDR3 sequence is 17 residues long. The CDR3 nucleotides read TGTGCCAGCAGCCCTAGGGGGGCAGGTAAAAGCCTACGAGTGCAGTACTTC. It translates to CASSPRGAGKSLRVQYF.

V gene TRBV18 combines with J gene TRBJ2-7; maybe TRBD2 (6 bases). Germline V gene sequence: CDR1 KGHSH, CDR2 LQKENI. The V gene lost 1 base and the J gene lost 5 bases, with 21 bases spanning the gap. The CDR3 has 17 amino acids. CDR3 nucleotide sequence: TGTGCCAGCTCACCACGGGCCCCGGGGGATCGGGTGAACGAGCAGTACTTC. Its translation is CASSPRAPGDRVNEQYF.

This chain uses TRBV7-9 with TRBJ2-7, with D perhaps given as TRBD1 or TRBD2 (5 bases each). This CDR3 spans 13 amino acids. The V end lost 4 bases, the J end lost 3 bases, and 10 bases lay between the germline ends. Germline values: CDR1 SEHNR, CDR2 FQNEAQ (reference sequence). The DNA for the CDR3 is TGTGCCAGCAGCTCGGGACGCTTCTACGAGCAGTACTTC. Translating gives CASSSGRFYEQYF.

V usage is TRBV7-5 and J usage is TRBJ2-1; TRBD2, as called in the table, went unchecked against the DNA. TRBV7-5 is designated a pseudogene. The CDR3 runs to 13 residues. This CDR3 is CASSLSGNNEQFF. The CDR3 nucleotides are TGTGCCAGCAGTCTCTCCGGGAACAATGAGCAGTTCTTC.

This clone was counted only a few times. V usage is TRBV7-6 and J usage is TRBJ2-1; 7 bases map to TRBD2. V dropped 4 bases and J dropped 7; count of bases not matched to a gene: 4. The germline V gene encodes CDR1 SGHVS and CDR2 FNYEAQ. The CDR3 is 13 amino acids. DNA for the CDR3: TGTGCCAGCAGCTATACCGGGGGGAATGAGCAGTTCTTC. This gives the protein CASSYTGGNEQFF.

This clone is a singleton in its sample. The rearrangement uses TRBV5-1 and TRBJ2-3, with 9 bases lining up with TRBD1. This CDR3 is built from 15 residues. Germline trimming cut 3 bases from V and 5 bases from J; bases unmatched to any gene: 7. The germline V gene encodes CDR1 SGHRS and CDR2 YFSETQ. The chain's CDR3 is CASSWTGDYLDTQYF. In nucleotides, the CDR3 is TGCGCCAGCAGCTGGACAGGGGATTACTTAGATACGCAGTATTTT.

The chain carries TRBV6-1 and TRBJ2-1, with D maybe TRBD2 (6 bases). V was trimmed by 8 bases and J by 1 base, leaving 12 bases between them. Germline V gene sequence: CDR1 MNHNS, CDR2 SASEGT. The CDR3 sequence is 14 residues long. The CDR3 DNA reads TGTGCCAGCGAGGGGACTGTTTCCTACAATGAGCAGTTCTTC. Translating gives CASEGTVSYNEQFF.

The chain combines TRBV5-1 with TRBJ1-1, with 7 positions matching TRBD1. Germline V gene lookup returns CDR1 SGHRS and CDR2 YFSETQ. The CDR3 totals 15 residues. V gave up 4 bases and J gave up 3 bases; unmatched junction bases: 9. CDR3 sequence reads: CASSPAGQIYTEAFF. For the CDR3, the DNA is TGCGCCAGCAGCCCAGCGGGACAGATCTACACTGAAGCTTTCTTT.

The chain has TRBV11-3 and TRBJ2-7; D gene unclear. CDR1 is SGHNT, CDR2 YENEEA, per germline. The CDR3 has 13 amino acids. V lost 5 bases and J lost 1, with 9 bases in between. The CDR3 is CASSPKDSYEQYF. The CDR3 bases are TGTGCCAGCAGCCCGAAGGATTCCTACGAGCAGTACTTC.

This chain connects TRBV7-6 to TRBJ1-2; D perhaps matches TRBD1 (6 bases). This CDR3 contains 15 residues. V shed 1 base and J shed 1 base, with 10 bases lying between them. Germline values: CDR1 SGHVS, CDR2 FNYEAQ. Here the CDR3 reads CASSLGPRGNYGYTF. The CDR3 nucleotides read TGTGCCAGCAGCTTAGGCCCCAGGGGTAACTATGGCTACACCTTC.

The chain carries TRBV11-1 and TRBJ2-1; 12 bases fit TRBD2. The trim removed 1 base at V and 1 base at J, leaving 2 bases unmatched. Germline-derived CDR1 and CDR2 are SGHAT and FQDESV (reference sequence). The CDR3 spans 17 residues. CDR3: CASSLGGTSGSYNEQFF. In nucleotides, the CDR3 is TGTGCCAGCAGCTTAGGAGGGACTAGCGGGTCCTACAATGAGCAGTTCTTC.

The chain recombines TRBV5-4 with TRBJ2-7; D unclear. The CDR3 is 15 amino acids. V was pared by 4 bases and J by 0 bases, with 14 bases between. Per the germline V gene, CDR1 is SGHNT and CDR2 is YYREEE (reference sequence). CDR3 sequence: CASSPRAESSYEQYF. The CDR3 nucleotides are TGTGCCAGCAGCCCCCGGGCAGAGAGCTCCTACGAGCAGTACTTC.

The chain is built from TRBV11-2 and TRBJ1-1; D is undetermined. CDR1 is SGHAT and CDR2 is FQNNGV in the germline V gene. This CDR3 has 11 residues. The V and J ends lost 3 bases and 3 bases respectively, with 2 bases between them. The CDR3 spells CASSLDTEAFF. CDR3 nucleotides: TGTGCCAGCAGCTTGGACACTGAAGCTTTCTTT.

The rearrangement links TRBV5-1 to TRBJ2-1; 13 bases are shared with TRBD2. V lost 0 bases to trimming and J lost 6 bases; unmatched junction nucleotides: 6. CDR3 length equals 17 residues. Per germline, CDR1 SGHRS and CDR2 YFSETQ. The CDR3 DNA follows: TGCGCCAGCAGCTTGGTACCTGGGACTAGCGGGACCAATGAGCAGTTCTTC. Its protein product is CASSLVPGTSGTNEQFF.

The chain links TRBV21-1 to TRBJ2-5. TRBV21-1 is reported as a pseudogene. There are 13 residues in the CDR3. This chain's CDR3 is CASSLKDLETQYF. DNA of the CDR3: TGTGCCAGCAGCTTAAAGGACCTGGAGACCCAGTACTTC.

The chain couples TRBV6-6 to TRBJ2-3; D ambiguous. This CDR3 is 14 amino acids long. Germline V gene data show CDR1 as MNHNY and CDR2 as SVGAGI (reference sequence). V lost 7 bases, J lost 0 bases, and 11 bases lay in between. The CDR3, as DNA: TGTGCCAGCAAGGACGCCCCTAGCACAGATACGCAGTATTTT. Residues: CASKDAPSTDTQYF.

The chain couples TRBV6-6 to TRBJ1-4; 9 bases are a match to TRBD1. CDR3 length: 15 amino acids. Trimming removed 0 bases from V and 8 bases from J; junction bases left unmatched: 4. CDR1 and CDR2 (germline): MNHNY, SVGAGI (reference sequence). The CDR3 sequence is CASSYSGQGGEKLFF. In nucleotides, the CDR3 is TGTGCCAGCAGTTACTCGGGACAGGGAGGGGAAAAACTGTTTTTT.

This clone occurred once. The rearrangement uses TRBV5-1 and TRBJ2-1; 9 nucleotides line up with TRBD2. Germline CDR1 is SGHRS and CDR2 is YFSETQ. This CDR3 contains 14 residues. The V and J ends lost 0 bases and 7 bases, in that order; junction bases with no gene match: 2. The CDR3 spells CASSLASGENEQFF. CDR3 coding DNA: TGCGCCAGCAGCTTGGCTAGCGGGGAAAATGAGCAGTTCTTC.

The chain carries TRBV11-3 and TRBJ1-2, with 9 bases fitting TRBD1. The germline CDR1 and CDR2 sequences are SGHNT and YENEEA. This CDR3 contains 15 residues. V trimming: 5 bases; J trimming: 7 bases; junction bases outside the gene matches: 11. CDR3 DNA: TGTGCCAGCAGCCCCCAAGGACAGGGGTACTCTGGCTACACCTTC. This translates into CASSPQGQGYSGYTF.

The chain combines TRBV29-1 with TRBJ2-4, with TRBD1 identical over 8 bases. There are 14 residues in the CDR3. CDR1 is SQVTM, CDR2 ANQGSEA, per germline. V shed 7 bases and J 6 bases; nucleotides not matched to a gene: 11. CDR3 residues: CSAGQGVMGNIQYF. The CDR3 DNA follows: TGCAGCGCTGGACAGGGCGTGATGGGAAACATTCAGTACTTC.

This chain uses TRBV4-1 with TRBJ2-7; D perhaps matches TRBD1 (6 bases). Looked up from germline, CDR1 is MGHRA and CDR2 is YSYEKL. V gave up 2 bases and J gave up 3 bases, with 17 bases separating them. This CDR3 has 16 amino acids. The CDR3 bases are TGCGCCAGCAGCCAAACGCTGACAGGTCCTAACTACGAGCAGTACTTC. Translation: CASSQTLTGPNYEQYF.

The chain uses TRBV10-3 and TRBJ2-5; 11 bases are a match to TRBD1. CDR3 length: 17 amino acids. Per germline, CDR1 ENHRY and CDR2 SYGVKD. V dropped 3 bases and J dropped 2; count of bases not matched to a gene: 8. The CDR3 sequence is CAISDLRDRGGQETQYF. CDR3 bases: TGTGCCATCAGTGACCTACGGGACAGGGGGGGGCAAGAGACCCAGTACTTC.